The present entry profiles one T cell receptor beta chain with its context. Its antigen is still unknown. The data were obtained in a study of early T cells in non-severe SARS-CoV-2 infection. Study-level information: The chains were unpaired, and the sequenced material was bulk RNA from unsorted whole blood.

Unique molecular identifiers were attached to individual cDNA molecules. TCRdb reprocessed the 5' RACE reads via MiXCR and lists one record per CDR3 protein. Here the sample spans approximately 70,000 distinct CDR3 sequences, 13% being singletons. Broader study findings: Matching against VDJdb likely underestimated virus-specific expansions, favoring anti-spike CD8.

Germline CDR1 reads MNHEY; CDR2 reads SVGAGI. The CDR3 runs to 13 residues. V was pared by 7 bases and J by 4 bases, with 12 bases between. The genes are TRBV6-5 and TRBJ2-3, with D maybe TRBD2 (5 bases). Sample: whole blood. This TCR was sampled from an adult who was a healthcare worker with PCR-confirmed SARS-CoV-2 infection or an uninfected control (not recorded which). Here the CDR3 DNA reads TGTGCCAGCACCGACTGGGGAGCAGATACGCAGTATTTT. This gives the protein CASTDWGADTQYF.